What follows are 12 T cell receptor beta chains derived from one specimen sequenced in a study of blood T cell repertoires in COVID-19. Assay: immunoSEQ multiplex PCR; the TCRdb copy retains only in-frame clones and omits some. The data hold approximately 61,000 clones, with over 70% observed a single time. Source material: peripheral blood. The receptors originated from a human donor in a cohort sampled during active COVID-19.

This chain uses TRBV24-1 with TRBJ2-5; tentatively, D is TRBD1 (5 bases). V shed 2 bases and J shed 1 base, with 7 bases lying between them. The CDR3 has 14 amino acids. Looked up from germline, CDR1 is KGHDR and CDR2 is SFDVKD. DNA of the CDR3: TGTGCCACCAGTGATTCCGACAGCCAAGAGACCCAGTACTTC. It translates to CATSDSDSQETQYF.

The DNA for the CDR3 is TGTGCCAGCAGCCAAGGAGGGGCGGGAGAAATCCAAATATGGAATGAGCAGTTCTTC. It translates to CASSQGGAGEIQIWNEQFF. The chain carries TRBV3-1 (or the pseudogene TRBV3-2) and TRBJ2-1; 7 bases map to TRBD2. Germline CDR1 LGHDT, CDR2 YNNKEL (reference sequence). J was trimmed by 7 bases and V by 1 base; bases with no gene match: 19. The CDR3 has 19 amino acids.

The chain combines TRBV7-2 with TRBJ1-1; possible D gene TRBD1, 5 bases. There are 15 residues in the CDR3. Deletions cut 2 bases from V and 1 base from J, with 11 bases between. The germline CDR1 and CDR2 sequences are SGHTA and FQGNSA. For the CDR3, the DNA is TGTGCCAGCAGCTTACTACAGGTACCGAACACTGAAGCTTTCTTT. It specifies CASSLLQVPNTEAFF.

The chain carries TRBV6-5 and TRBJ2-1; the match to TRBD1 covers 11 bases. The CDR3 consists of 15 residues. J lost 6 bases, V lost 6 bases, and 7 bases had no gene match. Germline CDR1 MNHEY, CDR2 SVGAGI. The CDR3 protein is CASRVRTGGFNEQFF. CDR3 in DNA: TGTGCCAGCAGAGTCAGGACAGGGGGCTTCAATGAGCAGTTCTTC.

The CDR3 region has the DNA TGTGCCAGCAGCTTGGGACTAGCGGGAGGGTCGAATGAGCAGTTCTTC. The encoded protein is CASSLGLAGGSNEQFF. The gene calls are TRBV5-4 and TRBJ2-1, with 14 bases fitting TRBD2. The germline gives CDR1 SGHNT, CDR2 YYREEE (reference sequence). Trimming cost V 0 bases and J 7 bases; bases outside gene matches: 3. The CDR3 consists of 16 residues.

The chain links TRBV19 to TRBJ2-2; 8 bases are a match to TRBD2. Per the germline V gene, CDR1 is LNHDA and CDR2 is SQIVND (reference sequence). The CDR3 loop spans 15 amino acids. V gave up 5 bases and J gave up 2 bases; unmatched junction bases: 4. The chain's CDR3 is CASSPWTSNTGELFF. As DNA, the CDR3 is TGTGCCAGTAGTCCCTGGACTAGCAACACCGGGGAGCTGTTTTTT.

This chain connects TRBV5-1 to TRBJ2-1; 8 nucleotides agree with TRBD2. CDR3 size: 17 residues. Germline lookup yields CDR1 SGHRS and CDR2 YFSETQ. Losses at the gene ends were 0 bases for V and 0 bases for J; bases not matched to a gene: 5. CDR3 residues: CASSLAAGGTSYNEQFF. For the CDR3, the DNA is TGCGCCAGCAGCTTGGCTGCGGGGGGCACCTCCTACAATGAGCAGTTCTTC.

V usage is TRBV3-1 (or the pseudogene TRBV3-2) and J usage is TRBJ1-2; unclear D gene. The V end lost 0 bases, the J end lost 7 bases, and 12 bases lay between the germline ends. The CDR3 extends over 14 amino acids. In germline, CDR1 is LGHDT, CDR2 YNNKEL (reference sequence). In DNA, the CDR3 is TGTGCCAGCAGCCAAGAGCGGAGGGCCTCTGGCTACACCTTC. It yields the protein CASSQERRASGYTF.

This chain connects TRBV10-3 to TRBJ1-2; TRBD1 agrees at 8 bases. The germline CDR1 and CDR2 sequences are ENHRY and SYGVKD. J gave up 2 bases and V 6 bases, and 8 bases lay outside the gene matches. The CDR3 contains 15 residues. CDR3 sequence reads: CAIRGVGQGNYGYTF. CDR3 sequence (DNA): TGTGCCATCAGAGGAGTAGGACAGGGCAACTATGGCTACACCTTC.

The chain has TRBV5-6 and TRBJ1-5, with TRBD1 matching over 12 bases. CDR3 length equals 16 residues. V shed 3 bases, J shed 4 bases, and the junction held 5 bases outside the gene matches. CDR1 is SGHDT and CDR2 is YYEEEE in the germline V gene. Here the CDR3 reads CASSSKGQGANQPQHF. For the CDR3, the DNA is TGTGCCAGCAGCTCCAAGGGACAGGGGGCGAATCAGCCCCAGCATTTT.

The chain uses TRBV7-2 and TRBJ2-1; 8 bases match TRBD1. The CDR3 spans 12 residues. The germline V gene encodes CDR1 SGHTA and CDR2 FQGNSA. The V gene end was trimmed by 3 bases and the J gene end by 14 bases; junction bases not matched to a gene: 6. DNA for the CDR3: TGTGCCAGCAGCTTTTTACAGGGGGAGGAGTTCTTC. Translating it yields CASSFLQGEEFF.

Only one count was recorded for this clone. The J gene is TRBJ1-1, the V gene TRBV28, with a tentative D call TRBD1 (5 bases). Germline CDR1 reads MDHEN; CDR2 reads SYDVKM. Trimming pared 6 bases from V and 4 bases from J, leaving 15 bases between. The CDR3 totals 14 residues. The CDR3 nucleotides read TGTGCCAGCAGGTCCGGGGGGGTAGGCACTGAAGCTTTCTTT. Its translation: CASRSGGVGTEAFF.